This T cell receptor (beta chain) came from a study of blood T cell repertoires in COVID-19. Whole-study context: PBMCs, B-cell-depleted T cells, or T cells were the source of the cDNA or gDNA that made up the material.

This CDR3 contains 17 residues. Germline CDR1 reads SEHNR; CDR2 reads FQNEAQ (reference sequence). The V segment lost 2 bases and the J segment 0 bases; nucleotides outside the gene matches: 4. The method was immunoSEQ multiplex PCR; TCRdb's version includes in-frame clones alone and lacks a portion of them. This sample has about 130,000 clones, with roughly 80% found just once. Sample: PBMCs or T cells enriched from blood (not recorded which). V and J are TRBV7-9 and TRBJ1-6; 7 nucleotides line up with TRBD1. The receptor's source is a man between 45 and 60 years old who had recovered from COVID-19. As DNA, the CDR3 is TGTGCCAGCAGCTTACCGACAGGGAGCTCCTATAATTCACCCCTCCACTTT. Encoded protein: CASSLPTGSSYNSPLHF.